This T cell receptor (beta chain) emerged from a study of cytomegalovirus exposure and HLA in healthy donors. PCR used 60 Vbeta primers and 13 Jbeta primers. Sequencing used immunoSEQ multiplex PCR; TCRdb keeps in-frame clones, though not all of them. This sample's table reports 150,000 to 200,000 clones. Study-wide results and limits: About 150 TCR beta chains were listed as cytomegalovirus-associated.

The CDR3 loop spans 13 amino acids. The germline gives CDR1 SGHDT, CDR2 YYEEEE. V lost 1 base and J lost 8, with 12 bases in between. Notes on this clone: Its antigen remains unidentified.

The chain recombines TRBV5-6 with TRBJ1-1; D is perhaps TRBD1 (6 bases). The sample comprised PBMCs. This TCR was sampled from a man between 25 and 39 years old in good health and CMV-seronegative. DNA for the CDR3: TGTGCCAGCAGCTTGCCTGGACAGATAGAAGCTTTCTTT. It yields the protein CASSLPGQIEAFF.